This entry lists 2 T cell receptor beta chains sequenced from one sample in a study of long-term antiretroviral therapy in people with HIV. With survey level as its setting, the immunoSEQ assay was v3.0. Sequenced by immunoSEQ multiplex PCR; TCRdb stores in-frame clones only, minus some. The table records about 20,000 clones, approximately 82% of them present only once. The source material was unsorted PBMCs, sampled about 2.5 years after starting antiretroviral therapy. The receptors here all came from a man between 40 and 49 years old with HIV.

This rearrangement joins TRBV27 to TRBJ2-7; maybe TRBD1 (6 bases). This CDR3 contains 14 residues. Trimming took 5 bases from V and 2 from J, leaving 13 bases between them. Germline values: CDR1 MNHEY, CDR2 SMNVEV (reference sequence). The CDR3 region is CASSQLDSPYEQYF. The CDR3 DNA follows: TGTGCCAGCAGTCAACTGGACAGTCCCTACGAGCAGTACTTC.

The rearrangement joins TRBV27 to TRBJ2-7; weak D call: TRBD2 (6 bases). The ends were cut back, 2 bases at V and 3 bases at J, with 8 bases in the middle. The CDR3 length is 13 residues. Germline-derived CDR1 and CDR2 are MNHEY and SMNVEV (reference sequence). The CDR3 is CASSLPGSYEQYF. The CDR3 DNA reads as TGTGCCAGCAGTTTACCCGGGAGCTACGAGCAGTACTTC.